This TCR beta chain was captured by sequencing in a study of T cells in Graves' hyperthyroidism and ophthalmopathy. Overall study context: Blood from the periphery was taken at initial diagnosis, before any treatment.

There are 14 residues in the CDR3. The ends were cut back, 3 bases at V and 2 bases at J, with 11 bases in the middle. RNA transcripts yielded amplified TCR beta CDR3 regions. An initial round of RT-PCR targeting the TCR CDR3 relied on the HTBI primer set. TCRdb reprocessed the multiplex PCR reads with MiXCR, giving one entry per CDR3 protein. The sample shows 400,000 to 500,000 distinct CDR3 sequences, roughly 15% of them seen only once. This clonotype showed up many times. Antigen specificity is unknown. Overall study findings and caveats: Ophthalmopathy was predicted by the model a median of approximately 6 months ahead of onset. Classification by a 13 V-J model distinguished ophthalmopathy from stable hyperthyroidism. Most thyroid clonotypes that were expanded above 0.001 also turned up in blood.

This sequence joins TRBV12-3 or TRBV12-4 and TRBJ2-7, with TRBD2 as a possible D gene (6 bases). This sequence was found in a man aged 18 to 29 with Graves' ophthalmopathy. The source material was blood. The CDR3 spells CASSFSGNPYEQYF. The CDR3 coding sequence is TGTGCCAGCAGTTTTAGCGGAAACCCCTACGAGCAGTACTTC.